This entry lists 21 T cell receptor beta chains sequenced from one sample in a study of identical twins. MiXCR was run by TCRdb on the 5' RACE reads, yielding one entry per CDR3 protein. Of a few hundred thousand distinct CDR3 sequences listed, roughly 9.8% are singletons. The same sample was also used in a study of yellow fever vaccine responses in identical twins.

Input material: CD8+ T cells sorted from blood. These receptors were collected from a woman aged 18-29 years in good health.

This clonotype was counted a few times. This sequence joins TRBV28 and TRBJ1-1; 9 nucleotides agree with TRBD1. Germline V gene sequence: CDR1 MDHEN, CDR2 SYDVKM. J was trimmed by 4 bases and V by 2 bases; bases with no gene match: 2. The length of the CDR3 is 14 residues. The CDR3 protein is CASSLMGQGTEAFF. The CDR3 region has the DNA TGTGCCAGCAGTTTAATGGGACAGGGCACTGAAGCTTTCTTT.

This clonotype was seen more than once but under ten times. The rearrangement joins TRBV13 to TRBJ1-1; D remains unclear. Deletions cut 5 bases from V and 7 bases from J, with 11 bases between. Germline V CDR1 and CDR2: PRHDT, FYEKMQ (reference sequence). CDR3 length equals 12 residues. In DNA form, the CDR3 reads TGTGCCAGCAGCCTGGAACGGATTGAAGCTTTCTTT. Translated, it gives CASSLERIEAFF. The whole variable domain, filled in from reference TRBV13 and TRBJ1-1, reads AAGVIQSPRHLIKEKRETATLKCYPIPRHDTVYWYQQGPGQDPQFLISFYEKMQSDKGSIPDRFSAQQFSDYHSELNMSSLELGDSALYFCASSLERIEAFFGQGTRLTVV.

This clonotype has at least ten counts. This CDR3 is CASSQDSSGSYEQYF. For the CDR3, the DNA is TGCGCCAGCAGCCAAGATTCTAGCGGGAGCTACGAGCAGTACTTC. This sequence joins TRBV4-3 and TRBJ2-7; 10 bases agree with TRBD2. CDR1 LGHNA and CDR2 YSLEER come from the germline V gene. There are 15 residues in the CDR3. Trimming at V came to 0 bases and at J to 3 bases, leaving 2 bases not matched to a gene.

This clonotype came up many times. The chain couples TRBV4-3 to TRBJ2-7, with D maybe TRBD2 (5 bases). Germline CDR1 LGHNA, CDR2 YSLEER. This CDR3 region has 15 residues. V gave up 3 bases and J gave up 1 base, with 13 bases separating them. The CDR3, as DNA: TGCGCCAGCAGCCAGGATAAGGACTGGTCCTACGAGCAGTACTTC. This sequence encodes CASSQDKDWSYEQYF.

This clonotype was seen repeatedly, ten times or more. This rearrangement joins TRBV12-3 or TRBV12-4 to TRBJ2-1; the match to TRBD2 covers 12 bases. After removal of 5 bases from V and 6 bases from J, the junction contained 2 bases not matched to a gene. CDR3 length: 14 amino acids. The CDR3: CASSPGLAGNEQFF. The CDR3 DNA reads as TGTGCCAGCAGTCCGGGACTAGCGGGCAATGAGCAGTTCTTC.

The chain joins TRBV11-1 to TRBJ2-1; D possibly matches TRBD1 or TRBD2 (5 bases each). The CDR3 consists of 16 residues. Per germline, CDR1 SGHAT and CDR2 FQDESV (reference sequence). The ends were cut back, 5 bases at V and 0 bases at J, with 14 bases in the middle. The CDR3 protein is CASSPNAGTSYNEQFF. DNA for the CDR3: TGTGCCAGCAGCCCCAACGCAGGGACCTCCTACAATGAGCAGTTCTTC.

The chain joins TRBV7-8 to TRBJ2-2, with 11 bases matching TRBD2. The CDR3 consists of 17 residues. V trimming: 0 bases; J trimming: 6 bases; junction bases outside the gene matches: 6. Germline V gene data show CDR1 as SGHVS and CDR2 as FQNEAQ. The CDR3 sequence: CASSLALAGGWAGELFF. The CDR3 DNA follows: TGTGCCAGCAGCTTAGCTCTAGCGGGAGGTTGGGCCGGGGAGCTGTTTTTT.

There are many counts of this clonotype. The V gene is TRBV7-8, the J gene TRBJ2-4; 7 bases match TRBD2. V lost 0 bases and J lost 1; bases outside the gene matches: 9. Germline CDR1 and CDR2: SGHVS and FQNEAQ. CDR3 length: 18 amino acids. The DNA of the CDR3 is TGTGCCAGCAGCTTAGCCGAAGGGAGGGAGTTTGCCAAAAACATTCAGTACTTC. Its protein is CASSLAEGREFAKNIQYF.

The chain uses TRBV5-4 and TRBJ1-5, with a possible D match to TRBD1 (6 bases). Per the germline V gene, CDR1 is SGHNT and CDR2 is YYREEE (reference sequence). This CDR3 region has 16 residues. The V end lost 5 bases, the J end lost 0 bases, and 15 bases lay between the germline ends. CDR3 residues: CASRRALRGSNQPQHF. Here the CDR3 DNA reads TGTGCCAGCAGACGCGCACTCAGGGGTAGCAATCAGCCCCAGCATTTT.

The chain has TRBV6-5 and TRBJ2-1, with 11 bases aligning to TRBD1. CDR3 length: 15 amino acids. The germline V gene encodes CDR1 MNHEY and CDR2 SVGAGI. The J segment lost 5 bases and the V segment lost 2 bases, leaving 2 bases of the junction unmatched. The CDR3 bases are TGTGCCAGCAGTTACCGGGGACAGGGGGACAATGAGCAGTTCTTC. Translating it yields CASSYRGQGDNEQFF.

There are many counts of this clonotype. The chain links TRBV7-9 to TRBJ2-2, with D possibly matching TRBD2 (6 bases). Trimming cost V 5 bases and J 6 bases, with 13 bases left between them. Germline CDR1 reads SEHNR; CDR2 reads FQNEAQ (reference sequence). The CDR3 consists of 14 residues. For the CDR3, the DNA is TGTGCCAGCAGCCCGGGAGAGACCGCCGGGGAGCTGTTTTTT. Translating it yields CASSPGETAGELFF. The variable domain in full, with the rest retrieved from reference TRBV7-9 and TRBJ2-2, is DTGVSQNPRHKITKRGQNVTFRCDPISEHNRLYWYRQTLGQGPEFLTYFQNEAQLEKSRLLSDRFSAERPKGSFSTLEIQRTEQGDSAMYLCASSPGETAGELFFGEGSRLTVL.

This chain's CDR3 is CSARGTVPNEKLFF. CDR3 nucleotides: TGCAGTGCTAGGGGGACGGTTCCTAATGAAAAACTGTTTTTT. The chain employs TRBV20-1 and TRBJ1-4; tentatively, D is TRBD1 (5 bases). V was shortened by 3 bases and J by 3 bases, with 11 bases between the two germline ends. Germline V gives CDR1 DFQATT, CDR2 SNEGSKA (reference sequence). The CDR3 is 14 residues long.

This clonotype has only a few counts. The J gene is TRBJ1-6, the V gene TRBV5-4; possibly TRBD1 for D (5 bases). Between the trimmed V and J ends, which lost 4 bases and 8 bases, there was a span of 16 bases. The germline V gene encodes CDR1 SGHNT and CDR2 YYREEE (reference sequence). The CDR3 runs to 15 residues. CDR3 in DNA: TGTGCCAGCAGCACAGGACATCTGGGGGATTCACCCCTCCACTTT. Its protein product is CASSTGHLGDSPLHF.

CDR3: CASRPRLAESTDTQYF. In DNA form, the CDR3 reads TGTGCCAGCAGGCCCCGCCTAGCGGAAAGCACAGATACGCAGTATTTT. The chain combines TRBV6-1 with TRBJ2-3, with 7 bases identical to TRBD2. Germline V gene lookup returns CDR1 MNHNS and CDR2 SASEGT. V shed 6 bases and J 0 bases; nucleotides not matched to a gene: 9. This CDR3 has 16 amino acids.

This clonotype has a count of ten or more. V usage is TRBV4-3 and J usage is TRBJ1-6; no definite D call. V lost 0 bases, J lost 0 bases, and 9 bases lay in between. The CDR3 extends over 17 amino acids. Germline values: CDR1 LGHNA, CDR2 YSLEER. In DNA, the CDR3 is TGCGCCAGCAGCCAAGATCTTGGAATCTCCTATAATTCACCCCTCCACTTT. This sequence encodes CASSQDLGISYNSPLHF.

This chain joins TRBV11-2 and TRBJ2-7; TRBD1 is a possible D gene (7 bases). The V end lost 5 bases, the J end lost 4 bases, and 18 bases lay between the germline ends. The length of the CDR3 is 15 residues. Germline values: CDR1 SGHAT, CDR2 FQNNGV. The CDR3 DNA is TGTGCCAGCAGCGTCGACAGGGAGGTAATGTACGAGCAGTACTTC. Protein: CASSVDREVMYEQYF. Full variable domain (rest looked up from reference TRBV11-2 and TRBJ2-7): EAGVAQSPRYKIIEKRQSVAFWCNPISGHATLYWYQQILGQGPKLLIQFQNNGVVDDSQLPKDRFSAERLKGVDSTLKIQPAKLEDSAVYLCASSVDREVMYEQYFGPGTRLTVT.

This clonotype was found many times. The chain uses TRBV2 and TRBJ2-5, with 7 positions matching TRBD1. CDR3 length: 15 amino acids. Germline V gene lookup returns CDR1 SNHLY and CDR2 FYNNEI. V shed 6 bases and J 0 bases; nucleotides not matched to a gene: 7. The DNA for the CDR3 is TGTGCCAGCAGCGGTGGACAGGCCTACCAAGAGACCCAGTACTTC. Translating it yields CASSGGQAYQETQYF. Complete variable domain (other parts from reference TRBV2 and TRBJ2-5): EPEVTQTPSHQVTQMGQEVILRCVPISNHLYFYWYRQILGQKVEFLVSFYNNEISEKSEIFDDQFSVERPDGSNFTLKIRSTKLEDSAMYFCASSGGQAYQETQYFGPGTRLLVL.

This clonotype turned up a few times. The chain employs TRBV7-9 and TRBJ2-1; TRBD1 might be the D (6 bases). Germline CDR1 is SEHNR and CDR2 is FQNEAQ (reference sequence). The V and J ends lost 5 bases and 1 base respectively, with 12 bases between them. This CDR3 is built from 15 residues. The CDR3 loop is CASSTRQDSYNEQFF. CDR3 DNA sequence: TGTGCCAGCAGCACACGACAGGATTCCTACAATGAGCAGTTCTTC. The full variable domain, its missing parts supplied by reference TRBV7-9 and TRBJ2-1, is DTGVSQNPRHKITKRGQNVTFRCDPISEHNRLYWYRQTLGQGPEFLTYFQNEAQLEKSRLLSDRFSAERPKGSFSTLEIQRTEQGDSAMYLCASSTRQDSYNEQFFGPGTRLTVL.

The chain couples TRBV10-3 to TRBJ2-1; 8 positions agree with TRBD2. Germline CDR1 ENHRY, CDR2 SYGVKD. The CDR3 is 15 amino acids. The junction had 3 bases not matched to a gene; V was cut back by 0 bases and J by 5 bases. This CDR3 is CAISESGTRHNEQFF. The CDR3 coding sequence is TGTGCCATCAGTGAGTCGGGGACTAGACACAATGAGCAGTTCTTC.

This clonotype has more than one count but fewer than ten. The CDR3 sequence: CASSPFGGLAETYNEQFF. CDR3 sequence (DNA): TGTGCCAGCAGCCCGTTTGGAGGGCTAGCGGAGACCTACAATGAGCAGTTCTTC. This chain connects TRBV5-6 to TRBJ2-1, with 7 bases matching TRBD2. This CDR3 is 18 amino acids long. Germline lookup yields CDR1 SGHDT and CDR2 YYEEEE. V gave up 4 bases and J gave up 2 bases; unmatched junction bases: 15.

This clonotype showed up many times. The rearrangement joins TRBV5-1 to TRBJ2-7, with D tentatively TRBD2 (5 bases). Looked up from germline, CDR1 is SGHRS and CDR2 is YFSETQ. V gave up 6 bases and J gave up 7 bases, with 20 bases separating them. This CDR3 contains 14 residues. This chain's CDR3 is CASTKDSRVGEQYF. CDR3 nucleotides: TGCGCCAGCACCAAGGACTCCCGGGTTGGGGAGCAGTACTTC.